This TCR beta chain was documented in a study of blood T cell repertoires in COVID-19. On the study more broadly: Spain, Italy and the United States supplied samples that represented acute and convalescent COVID-19. PBMCs, B-cell-depleted T cells, or T cells were the source of the cDNA or gDNA that made up the material.

In the original workflow: Reference gene primer amplification in the assay estimated nucleated cell counts. Produced via immunoSEQ multiplex PCR; TCRdb's table is partial and in-frame only. V, J and clone size are those of that table, while D and trimming were read from the DNA. This table holds 150,000 to 200,000 clones, over 70% found once. The TCR was taken from a woman aged 70-85 years who had recovered from COVID-19. The sample consisted of peripheral blood.

The CDR3 coding sequence is TGTGCCAGCAGCTGGAGGACAGGGGGCTACGAGCAGTACTTC. It specifies CASSWRTGGYEQYF. V and J are TRBV7-9 and TRBJ2-7, with 10 bases aligning to TRBD1. Germline V gene lookup returns CDR1 SEHNR and CDR2 FQNEAQ (reference sequence). V lost 4 bases to trimming and J lost 3 bases; unmatched junction nucleotides: 3. The CDR3 extends over 14 amino acids.